The rows below give T cell receptor beta chains drawn from one sample of a study of cytomegalovirus exposure and HLA in healthy donors. Sequencing used immunoSEQ multiplex PCR; TCRdb keeps in-frame clones, though not all of them. In the table there are 170,000 or so clones, around 77% of which are singletons. The sample comprised PBMCs. The receptors shown here come from a woman between 50 and 59 years old in good health and CMV-seropositive. Each CDR3 is given with its conserved first and last residue. The order of the fields is V gene, J gene, CDR3 protein.

V gene: TRBV28; J gene: TRBJ1-5; CDR3 protein: CASSVTGYGNQPQHF
V gene: TRBV5-8; J gene: TRBJ1-5; CDR3 protein: CASSLGTGPFNQPQHF
V gene: TRBV19; J gene: TRBJ2-3; CDR3 protein: CASSPSTGTRGDF
V gene: TRBV19; J gene: TRBJ1-2; CDR3 protein: CASSSVAGVGDYTF
V gene: TRBV2; J gene: TRBJ1-2; CDR3 protein: CASSEMTGGLDGYTF
V gene: TRBV5-1; J gene: TRBJ2-7; CDR3 protein: CASSGAGGRRDEQYF
V gene: TRBV9; J gene: TRBJ2-5; CDR3 protein: CASSVGSGGAAETQYF
V gene: TRBV10-3; J gene: TRBJ2-3; CDR3 protein: CATTTGTGGGVDTQYF
V gene: TRBV4-1; J gene: TRBJ1-1; CDR3 protein: CASSQELSGVTEAFF
V gene: TRBV19; J gene: TRBJ2-7; CDR3 protein: CASSFLDSHEQYF
V gene: TRBV11-3; J gene: TRBJ2-2; CDR3 protein: CASSSWDSVNTGELFF
V gene: TRBV10-3; J gene: TRBJ2-7; CDR3 protein: CAISWTSSDYEQYF
V gene: TRBV29-1; J gene: TRBJ1-2; CDR3 protein: CSVESGASYGYTF
V gene: TRBV28; J gene: TRBJ2-6; CDR3 protein: CASSEAQGALGANVLTF
V gene: TRBV9; J gene: TRBJ1-5; CDR3 protein: CASSPSGQGGNQPQHF
V gene: TRBV15; J gene: TRBJ2-7; CDR3 protein: CATSYREPNEQYF
V gene: TRBV7-2; J gene: TRBJ2-7; CDR3 protein: CASSPRETAYEQYF
V gene: TRBV2; J gene: TRBJ2-1; CDR3 protein: CASSTQGSRGGNEQFF
V gene: TRBV5-4; J gene: TRBJ2-5; CDR3 protein: CASSPGVETQYF
V gene: TRBV5-1; J gene: TRBJ2-2; CDR3 protein: CASSVQAQPGTGELFF
V gene: TRBV27; J gene: TRBJ1-5; CDR3 protein: CASSPLDRSQPQHF
V gene: TRBV4-3; J gene: TRBJ1-1; CDR3 protein: CASSQDWRGAAEAFF
V gene: TRBV28; J gene: TRBJ2-4; CDR3 protein: CASSGTGKNIQYF
V gene: TRBV6-4; J gene: TRBJ2-7; CDR3 protein: CASSDSIGRGALPGYEQYF
V gene: TRBV7-2; J gene: TRBJ2-1; CDR3 protein: CASSFSTSDHNEQFF
V gene: TRBV15; J gene: TRBJ2-2; CDR3 protein: CATSLDRAGELFF
V gene: TRBV15; J gene: TRBJ2-1; CDR3 protein: CATSRDQGPREQFF
V gene: TRBV28; J gene: TRBJ1-1; CDR3 protein: CASSLDRKAFF
V gene: TRBV5-1; J gene: TRBJ1-2; CDR3 protein: CASSPGTGGYGYTF
V gene: TRBV5-4; J gene: TRBJ2-7; CDR3 protein: CASSLGGPYEQYF
V gene: TRBV27; J gene: TRBJ2-3; CDR3 protein: CASSLRQPGQEKDTQYF
V gene: TRBV28; J gene: TRBJ2-7; CDR3 protein: CASSLIPSSEAYEQYF
V gene: TRBV14; J gene: TRBJ1-1; CDR3 protein: CASSQVMNTEAFF
V gene: TRBV10-3; J gene: TRBJ1-1; CDR3 protein: CAISERQESEAFF
V gene: TRBV9; J gene: TRBJ2-7; CDR3 protein: CASSVRGLAGDEQYF
V gene: TRBV4-3; J gene: TRBJ2-2; CDR3 protein: CASSQGRGPSNTGELFF
V gene: TRBV11-2; J gene: TRBJ1-1; CDR3 protein: CASSYGTGGPEAFF
V gene: TRBV9; J gene: TRBJ1-6; CDR3 protein: CASSGKGQFNSPLHF
V gene: TRBV28; J gene: TRBJ1-3; CDR3 protein: CASTRIGSAGNTIYF
V gene: TRBV4-2; J gene: TRBJ2-7; CDR3 protein: CASSQEAARTYEQYF
V gene: TRBV7-6; J gene: TRBJ1-3; CDR3 protein: CASSFTTGGMNTIYF
V gene: TRBV7-8; J gene: TRBJ1-2; CDR3 protein: CASSLLQGDGGYTF
V gene: TRBV6-1; J gene: TRBJ1-5; CDR3 protein: CASSGGTGLFQPQHF
V gene: TRBV27; J gene: TRBJ1-6; CDR3 protein: CASSPGTENSPLHF
V gene: TRBV9; J gene: TRBJ1-3; CDR3 protein: CASSVGQAGNTIYF
V gene: TRBV11-2; J gene: TRBJ1-2; CDR3 protein: CASTRDRVNGYTF
V gene: TRBV9; J gene: TRBJ2-7; CDR3 protein: CASSADGASVYEQYF
V gene: TRBV5-6; J gene: TRBJ2-1; CDR3 protein: CASSLVGGGRGRGNEQFF
V gene: TRBV27; J gene: TRBJ2-7; CDR3 protein: CASSSRKSETSGRAIHEQYF
V gene: TRBV4-2; J gene: TRBJ2-3; CDR3 protein: CASSQWPDTQYF
V gene: TRBV9; J gene: TRBJ1-5; CDR3 protein: CASSARGQSNQPQHF
V gene: TRBV4-3; J gene: TRBJ1-2; CDR3 protein: CASSPGNYGYTF
V gene: TRBV28; J gene: TRBJ2-7; CDR3 protein: CASSGTGRFYF
V gene: TRBV28; J gene: TRBJ2-7; CDR3 protein: CASSLSGGAYEQYF
V gene: TRBV2; J gene: TRBJ1-1; CDR3 protein: CASSVPDRGTEAFF